Presented here are 23 T cell receptor beta chains from one specimen sequenced in a study of OX40 agonist ivuxolimab in advanced cancers. Generated by immunoSEQ multiplex PCR, the TCRdb table keeps only in-frame clones and is missing some. The sample includes more than 25,000 clones, around 85% of them seen just once. Sample: CD4+ or CD8+ T cells sorted from blood, taken in a trial of the OX40 agonist ivuxolimab. The receptor set was obtained from an adult with an advanced solid tumor such as melanoma, head and neck, liver or kidney cancer.

The rearrangement joins TRBV7-3 to TRBJ2-1, with D tentatively TRBD2 (5 bases). Germline CDR1 SGHTA, CDR2 FQGTGA. Trimming shortened V by 4 bases and J by 1 base, and 11 bases separated the two germline ends. This CDR3 region has 15 residues. Written as DNA, the CDR3 is TGTGCCAGCAGCTCCTTTCCGGGGTCCTACAATGAGCAGTTCTTC. Translating it yields CASSSFPGSYNEQFF.

The chain combines TRBV7-2 with TRBJ2-2; D is undetermined. The V end was cut by 3 bases, the J end by 6 bases, with 5 bases between. The CDR3 covers 12 residues. Germline V gene sequence: CDR1 SGHTA, CDR2 FQGNSA. The DNA for the CDR3 is TGTGCCAGCAGCTTCTTGTCCGGGGAGCTGTTTTTT. Its protein is CASSFLSGELFF.

The count of this clone is one. The chain links TRBV4-1 to TRBJ1-2; unclear D gene. CDR3 length: 17 amino acids. CDR1 MGHRA and CDR2 YSYEKL come from the germline V gene. Trimming shortened V by 1 base and J by 6 bases, and 21 bases separated the two germline ends. The CDR3 DNA reads TGCGCCAGCAGCCAAGCCTTCACCGGACTAGCGGTTAATGGCTACACCTTC. As protein: CASSQAFTGLAVNGYTF.

This chain joins TRBV5-1 and TRBJ1-2, with D hard to call. V was shortened by 1 base and J by 3 bases, with 13 bases between the two germline ends. The germline V gene has CDR1 SGHRS and CDR2 YFSETQ. The CDR3 runs to 15 residues. As DNA, the CDR3 is TGCGCCAGCAGCTTGTCCGGGCCTAGGGACTATGGCTACACCTTC. Its protein product is CASSLSGPRDYGYTF. The whole variable domain, remainder taken from reference TRBV5-1 and TRBJ1-2, is KAGVTQTPRYLIKTRGQQVTLSCSPISGHRSVSWYQQTPGQGLQFLFEYFSETQRNKGNFPGRFSGRQFSNSRSEMNVSTLELGDSALYLCASSLSGPRDYGYTFGSGTRLTVV.

The rearrangement joins TRBV14 to TRBJ2-1; weak D call: TRBD1 (5 bases). This CDR3 is 17 amino acids long. V shed 4 bases and J shed 9 bases, with 25 bases lying between them. CDR1 SGHDN and CDR2 FVKESK come from the germline V gene. The CDR3 spells CASSRWAPRTRAFEQFF. In nucleotides, the CDR3 is TGTGCCAGCAGCCGGTGGGCGCCTAGGACCAGGGCATTTGAGCAGTTCTTC.

The J gene is TRBJ2-1, the V gene TRBV6-4, with 7 positions matching TRBD1. J lost 4 bases, V lost 4 bases, and 4 bases had no gene match. Germline CDR1 reads MRHNA; CDR2 reads SNTAGT. This CDR3 spans 14 amino acids. In DNA form, the CDR3 reads TGTGCCAGCAGTGCTTCGACAGGGTACAATGAGCAGTTCTTC. Encoded protein: CASSASTGYNEQFF.

The chain recombines TRBV28 with TRBJ1-2, with a weak D call TRBD1 (6 bases). The germline V and J ends were trimmed by 4 bases and 0 bases, with 12 bases remaining between them. The CDR3 covers 15 residues. Per the germline V gene, CDR1 is MDHEN and CDR2 is SYDVKM. The CDR3 bases are TGTGCCAGCAGTTCAGGACAGAAAGCTAACTATGGCTACACCTTC. It specifies CASSSGQKANYGYTF.

This rearrangement joins TRBV5-6 to TRBJ2-2, with TRBD2 identical over 11 bases. The J segment lost 4 bases and the V segment lost 4 bases, leaving 3 bases of the junction unmatched. The germline CDR1 and CDR2 sequences are SGHDT and YYEEEE. This CDR3 has 15 residues. CDR3 in amino acids: CASSATSGSTGELFF. In nucleotides, the CDR3 is TGTGCCAGCAGCGCAACTAGCGGGAGCACCGGGGAGCTGTTTTTT. Looking up the rest from reference TRBV5-6 and TRBJ2-2 gives the full variable domain: DAGVTQSPTHLIKTRGQQVTLRCSPKSGHDTVSWYQQALGQGPQFIFQYYEEEERQRGNFPDRFSGHQFPNYSSELNVNALLLGDSALYLCASSATSGSTGELFFGEGSRLTVL.

The J gene is TRBJ1-2, the V gene TRBV28; a possible D gene is TRBD1 (5 bases). V was pared by 2 bases and J by 10 bases, with 11 bases between. This CDR3 region has 12 residues. In germline, CDR1 is MDHEN, CDR2 SYDVKM. The CDR3 DNA sequence: TGTGCCAGCAGTTTAGGAGGGGATGACTACACCTTC. This encodes CASSLGGDDYTF.

This chain uses TRBV6-4 with TRBJ2-5, with D possibly being TRBD2 (5 bases). The DNA end favors TRBJ2-7, so the J call may be wrong. The CDR3 extends over 14 amino acids. Germline CDR1 and CDR2: MRHNA and SNTAGT. The CDR3 DNA follows: TGTGCCAGCAGTGACTCGCCGGAGGCCTACGAGCAGTACTTC. It yields the protein CASSDSPEAYEQYF.

The chain recombines TRBV5-1 with TRBJ2-1; D may correspond to TRBD1 or TRBD2 (6 bases each). V lost 7 bases, J lost 6 bases, and 23 bases lay in between. The CDR3 has 16 amino acids. CDR1 and CDR2 (germline): SGHRS, YFSETQ. CDR3 sequence reads: CASRSISGAPGNEQFF. In DNA form, the CDR3 reads TGCGCCAGCCGTAGCATATCGGGGGCGCCCGGCAATGAGCAGTTCTTC. The complete variable domain, with remaining parts taken from reference TRBV5-1 and TRBJ2-1, reads KAGVTQTPRYLIKTRGQQVTLSCSPISGHRSVSWYQQTPGQGLQFLFEYFSETQRNKGNFPGRFSGRQFSNSRSEMNVSTLELGDSALYLCASRSISGAPGNEQFFGPGTRLTVL.

V is TRBV27 and J is TRBJ2-2; no definite D call. The germline V gene has CDR1 MNHEY and CDR2 SMNVEV (reference sequence). This CDR3 contains 12 residues. The V and J ends lost 8 bases and 0 bases respectively, with 4 bases between them. The CDR3: CASGSNTGELFF. As DNA, the CDR3 is TGTGCCAGCGGGTCGAACACCGGGGAGCTGTTTTTT.

The chain employs TRBV6-5 and TRBJ2-1, with D perhaps matching TRBD2 (5 bases). Between the trimmed V and J ends, which lost 2 bases and 3 bases, there was a span of 14 bases. This CDR3 spans 16 amino acids. CDR1 is MNHEY, CDR2 SVGAGI, per germline. The CDR3 sequence: CASSYPAAALYNEQFF. CDR3 sequence (DNA): TGTGCCAGCAGTTACCCCGCAGCGGCCCTCTACAATGAGCAGTTCTTC.

The chain combines TRBV11-2 with TRBJ2-2; possibly TRBD2 for D (5 bases). The germline gives CDR1 SGHAT, CDR2 FQNNGV. The CDR3 runs to 14 residues. Trimming shortened V by 5 bases and J by 5 bases, and 12 bases separated the two germline ends. Here the CDR3 DNA reads TGTGCCAGCAGCATATTAGCGTTAACCGGGGAGCTGTTTTTT. It yields the protein CASSILALTGELFF.

This chain uses TRBV21-1 with TRBJ1-1. TRBV21-1 is annotated as a pseudogene. The CDR3 runs 15 residues. The DNA of the CDR3 is TGTGCCAGCAGCAAAGCTCCAGAGGGTTACACTGAAGCTTTCTTT. The encoded protein is CASSKAPEGYTEAFF.

The chain combines TRBV7-9 with TRBJ1-1, with D maybe TRBD1 (5 bases). The germline V gene has CDR1 SEHNR and CDR2 FQNEAQ (reference sequence). CDR3 length equals 15 residues. V was trimmed by 1 base and J by 2 bases, leaving 11 bases between them. The CDR3 sequence is CASSLGWGINTEAFF. CDR3 in DNA: TGTGCCAGCAGCTTAGGTTGGGGGATAAACACTGAAGCTTTCTTT. Combining the CDR3 with reference TRBV7-9 and TRBJ1-1 gives the whole variable domain DTGVSQNPRHKITKRGQNVTFRCDPISEHNRLYWYRQTLGQGPEFLTYFQNEAQLEKSRLLSDRFSAERPKGSFSTLEIQRTEQGDSAMYLCASSLGWGINTEAFFGQGTRLTVV.

This clone was recorded only once. The chain combines TRBV27 with TRBJ2-7; TRBD2 matches 8 bases. This CDR3 is 15 amino acids long. The germline V gene encodes CDR1 MNHEY and CDR2 SMNVEV (reference sequence). The junction had 11 bases not matched to a gene; V was cut back by 6 bases and J by 4 bases. In DNA, the CDR3 is TGTGCCAGCAGCCCCCCCGGCGGGGGGATTTACGAGCAGTACTTC. Its translation is CASSPPGGGIYEQYF.

The CDR3 region has the DNA TGTGCCAGCAGTTACTACCCCTACAATGAGCAGTTCTTC. Amino acids: CASSYYPYNEQFF. V gene TRBV27 combines with J gene TRBJ2-1; no clear D gene. The V end was cut by 4 bases, the J end by 2 bases, with 6 bases between. In germline, CDR1 is MNHEY, CDR2 SMNVEV (reference sequence). This CDR3 is built from 13 residues.

V and J are TRBV18 and TRBJ2-2; maybe TRBD1 (5 bases). This CDR3 is built from 17 residues. Deletions cut 3 bases from V and 0 bases from J, with 14 bases between. In germline, CDR1 is KGHSH, CDR2 LQKENI. This chain's CDR3 is CASSPRVGGTNTGELFF. The CDR3 DNA sequence: TGTGCCAGCTCACCCAGGGTAGGCGGCACGAACACCGGGGAGCTGTTTTTT.

The genes are TRBV18 and TRBJ2-7, with no clear D. Trimming shortened V by 8 bases and J by 0 bases, and 17 bases separated the two germline ends. Germline V gene sequence: CDR1 KGHSH, CDR2 LQKENI. The CDR3 totals 15 residues. CDR3 loop: CASPGGCRVSYEQYF. The CDR3 coding sequence is TGTGCCAGCCCCGGTGGTTGCAGAGTCTCCTACGAGCAGTACTTC.

CDR3 sequence (DNA): TGTGCCTGGGCGAAAGGTGGGAACACTGAAGCTTTCTTT. Translating it yields CAWAKGGNTEAFF. The chain has TRBV30 and TRBJ1-1; the D is unclear. Germline V gene data show CDR1 as GTSNPN and CDR2 as SVGIG (reference sequence). Trimming left V 5 bases short and J 1 base short, with 11 bases between. The CDR3 covers 13 residues.

The V and J genes are TRBV7-9 and TRBJ1-1; TRBD1 matches at 7 bases. The germline V gene encodes CDR1 SEHNR and CDR2 FQNEAQ (reference sequence). Germline trimming cut 8 bases from V and 4 bases from J; bases unmatched to any gene: 7. The CDR3 sequence is 13 residues long. The CDR3 loop is CASLGTDFTEAFF. The DNA of the CDR3 is TGTGCCAGCTTAGGGACAGACTTCACTGAAGCTTTCTTT.

By share, this clone counts as medium-sized (0.01 to 0.1%). This chain joins TRBV27 and TRBJ2-7, with TRBD2 matching 7 bases. With V trimmed by 1 base and J by 0 bases, 9 bases remained unmatched. This CDR3 spans 17 amino acids. Germline CDR1 reads MNHEY; CDR2 reads SMNVEV (reference sequence). CDR3 nucleotide sequence: TGTGCCAGCAGTTTATACCAGCCTAGCGGTAGCTCCTACGAGCAGTACTTC. Translating it yields CASSLYQPSGSSYEQYF.